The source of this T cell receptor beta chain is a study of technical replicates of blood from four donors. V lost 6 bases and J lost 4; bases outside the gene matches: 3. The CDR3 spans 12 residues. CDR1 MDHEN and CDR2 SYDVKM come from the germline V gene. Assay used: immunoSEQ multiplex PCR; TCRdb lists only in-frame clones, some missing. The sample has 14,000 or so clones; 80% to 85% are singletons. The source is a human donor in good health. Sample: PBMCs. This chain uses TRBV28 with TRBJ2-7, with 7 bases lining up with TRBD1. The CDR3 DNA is TGTGCCAGCAGCAAACAGGGGTACGAGCAGTACTTC. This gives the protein CASSKQGYEQYF.